Below, one TCR beta chain is given with its context. Its antigen is not identified. This table comes from immunoSEQ multiplex PCR, and its TCRdb copy is limited to in-frame clones, with some not included. This sample has about 43,000 clones, with roughly 67% found just once. The source of the sample is a study of radiotherapy plus CTLA-4 blockade in lung cancer. Patients in the study, people with chemo-refractory metastatic non-small-cell lung cancer, received focal radiation plus ipilimumab CTLA-4 blockade. General study results and limits: With interferon-beta, early dynamics of blood T cell clones were reported to best predict response. TCR clones originating in tumors grew in number in blood after radiotherapy plus ipilimumab.

This material consisted of peripheral blood, taken from a patient treated with radiotherapy plus ipilimumab. This clonotype was sampled from a human donor with non-small cell lung cancer who had a partial response to radiotherapy plus ipilimumab.

This CDR3 is CASSPGGWETQYF. The CDR3 region has the DNA TGTGCCAGCAGCCCGGGGGGGTGGGAGACCCAGTACTTC. The chain recombines TRBV11-3 with TRBJ2-5; 8 bases align to TRBD2. The V and J ends lost 5 bases and 5 bases, in that order; junction bases with no gene match: 4. The CDR3 contains 13 residues. Looked up from germline, CDR1 is SGHNT and CDR2 is YENEEA.